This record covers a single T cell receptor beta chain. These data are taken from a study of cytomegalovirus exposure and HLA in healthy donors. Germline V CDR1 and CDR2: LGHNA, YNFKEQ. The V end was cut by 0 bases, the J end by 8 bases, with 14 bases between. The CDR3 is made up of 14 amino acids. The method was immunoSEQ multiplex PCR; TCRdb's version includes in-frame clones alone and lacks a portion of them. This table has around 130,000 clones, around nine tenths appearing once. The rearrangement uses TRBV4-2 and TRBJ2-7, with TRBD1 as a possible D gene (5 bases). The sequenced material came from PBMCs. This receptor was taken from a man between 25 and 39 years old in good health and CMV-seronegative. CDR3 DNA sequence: TGTGCCAGCAGCCAAGAAGAAGTCCTGGGGCAGCAGTACTTC. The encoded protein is CASSQEEVLGQQYF.